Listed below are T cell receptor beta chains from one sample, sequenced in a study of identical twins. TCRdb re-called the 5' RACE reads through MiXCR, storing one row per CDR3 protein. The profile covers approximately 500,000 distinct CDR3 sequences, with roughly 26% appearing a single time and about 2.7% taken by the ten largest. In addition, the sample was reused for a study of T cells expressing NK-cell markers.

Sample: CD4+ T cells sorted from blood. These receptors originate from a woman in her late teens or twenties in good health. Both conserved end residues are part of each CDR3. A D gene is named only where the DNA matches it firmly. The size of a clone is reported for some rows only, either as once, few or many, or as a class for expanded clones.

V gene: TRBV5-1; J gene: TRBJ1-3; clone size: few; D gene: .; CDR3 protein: CASSDRTRSGNTIYF; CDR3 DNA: TGCGCCAGCAGCGACCGGACCCGCTCTGGAAACACCATATATTTT
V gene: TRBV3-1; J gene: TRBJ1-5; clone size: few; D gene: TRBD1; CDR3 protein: CASSQDTGGNQPQHF; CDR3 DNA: TGTGCCAGCAGCCAAGATACAGGGGGCAATCAGCCCCAGCATTTT
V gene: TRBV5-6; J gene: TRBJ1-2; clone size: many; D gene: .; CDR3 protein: CASSSGRGYGYTF; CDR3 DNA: TGTGCCAGCAGCTCCGGACGGGGATATGGCTACACCTTC
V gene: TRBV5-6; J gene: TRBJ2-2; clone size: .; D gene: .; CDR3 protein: CASSPNPARSGELFF; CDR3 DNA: TGTGCCAGCAGCCCGAATCCAGCCCGATCCGGGGAGCTGTTTTTT
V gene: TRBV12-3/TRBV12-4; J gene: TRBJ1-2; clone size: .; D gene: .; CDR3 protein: CASSSLRGRNPSGNYGYTF; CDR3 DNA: TGTGCCAGCAGTTCCCTTAGAGGCAGAAACCCCAGCGGTAACTATGGCTACACCTTC
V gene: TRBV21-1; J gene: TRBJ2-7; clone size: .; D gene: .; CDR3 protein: CASSSPPTVPF; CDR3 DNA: TGTGCCAGCAGTAGCCCACCTACAGTCCCCTTC
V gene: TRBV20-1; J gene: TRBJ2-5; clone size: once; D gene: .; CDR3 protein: CSARTALKETQYF; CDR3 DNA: TGCAGTGCTAGAACGGCACTTAAAGAGACCCAGTACTTC
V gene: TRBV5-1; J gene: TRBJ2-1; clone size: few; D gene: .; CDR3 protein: CASSFSGPSSYNEQFF; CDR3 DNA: TGCGCCAGCAGCTTCTCGGGGCCCAGCTCCTACAATGAGCAGTTCTTC
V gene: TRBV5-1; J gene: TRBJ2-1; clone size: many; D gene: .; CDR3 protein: CASSLMTSNEQFF; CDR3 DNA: TGCGCCAGCAGCTTGATGACTAGCAATGAGCAGTTCTTC
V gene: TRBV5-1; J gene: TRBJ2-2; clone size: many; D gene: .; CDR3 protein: CASSLHQTTGELFF; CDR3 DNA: TGCGCCAGCTCCCTTCATCAGACCACCGGGGAGCTGTTTTTT
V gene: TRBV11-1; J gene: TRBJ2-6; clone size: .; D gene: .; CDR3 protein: CASSLWARVPSGANVLTF; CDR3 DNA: TGTGCCAGCAGCTTATGGGCCAGGGTTCCCTCTGGGGCCAACGTCCTGACTTTC
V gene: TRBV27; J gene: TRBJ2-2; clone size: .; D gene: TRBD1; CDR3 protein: CASNRQGSTGELFF; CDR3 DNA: TGTGCCAGCAATCGACAGGGGTCGACCGGGGAGCTGTTTTTT
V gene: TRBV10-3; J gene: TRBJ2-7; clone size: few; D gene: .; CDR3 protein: CATTRDYEQYF; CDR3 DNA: TGTGCCACCACTAGAGACTACGAGCAGTACTTC
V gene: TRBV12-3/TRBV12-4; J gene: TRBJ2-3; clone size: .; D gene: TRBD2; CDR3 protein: CASAGLAGGTDTQYF; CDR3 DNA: TGTGCCAGCGCCGGACTAGCGGGAGGGACGGATACGCAGTATTTT
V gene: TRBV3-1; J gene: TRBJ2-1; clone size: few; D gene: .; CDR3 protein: CASSPVGDNEQFF; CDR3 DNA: TGTGCCAGCAGCCCGGTAGGGGACAATGAGCAGTTCTTC
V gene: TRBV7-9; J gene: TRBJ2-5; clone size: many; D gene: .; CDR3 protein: CASSLVRETQYF; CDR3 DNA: TGTGCCAGCAGCTTAGTAAGGGAGACCCAGTACTTC
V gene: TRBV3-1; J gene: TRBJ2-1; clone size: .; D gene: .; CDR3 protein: CASSQGRPRVLHNEQFF; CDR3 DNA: TGTGCCAGCAGCCAAGGCCGGCCTCGCGTGCTGCACAATGAGCAGTTCTTC
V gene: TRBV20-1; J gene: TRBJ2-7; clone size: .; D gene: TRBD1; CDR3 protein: CSAGRTGKSYEQYF; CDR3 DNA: TGCAGTGCAGGAAGGACAGGGAAATCCTACGAGCAGTACTTC
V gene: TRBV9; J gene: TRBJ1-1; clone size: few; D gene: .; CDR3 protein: CASSVSRGIGNTEAFF; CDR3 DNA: TGTGCCAGCAGCGTATCAAGGGGCATAGGGAACACTGAAGCTTTCTTT
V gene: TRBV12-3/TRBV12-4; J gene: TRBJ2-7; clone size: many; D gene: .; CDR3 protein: CASSPPGHLYEQYF; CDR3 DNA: TGTGCCAGCAGTCCTCCGGGACACCTCTACGAGCAGTACTTC
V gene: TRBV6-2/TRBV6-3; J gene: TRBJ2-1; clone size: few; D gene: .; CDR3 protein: CASSPFSGEQFF; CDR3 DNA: TGTGCCAGCAGTCCTTTCTCGGGGGAGCAGTTCTTC
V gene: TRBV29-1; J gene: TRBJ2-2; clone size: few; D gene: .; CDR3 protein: CSGAGELFF; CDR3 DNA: TGCAGCGGGGCCGGGGAGCTGTTTTTT
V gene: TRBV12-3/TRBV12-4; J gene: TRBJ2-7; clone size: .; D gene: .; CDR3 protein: CASSLGGPIYEQYF; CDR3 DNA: TGTGCCAGCAGTTTAGGGGGACCGATCTACGAGCAGTACTTC
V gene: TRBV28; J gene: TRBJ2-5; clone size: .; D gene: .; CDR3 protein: CASGPTAQETQYF; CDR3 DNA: TGTGCCAGCGGACCGACAGCACAAGAGACCCAGTACTTC
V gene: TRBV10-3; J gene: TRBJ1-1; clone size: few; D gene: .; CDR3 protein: CAISDFTGNTEAFF; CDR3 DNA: TGTGCCATCAGTGACTTCACAGGGAACACTGAAGCTTTCTTT
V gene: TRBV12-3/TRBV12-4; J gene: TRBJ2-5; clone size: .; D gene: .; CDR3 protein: CASSSVWKGHQRETQYF; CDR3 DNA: TGTGCCAGCAGCTCCGTTTGGAAGGGCCATCAACGGGAGACCCAGTACTTC
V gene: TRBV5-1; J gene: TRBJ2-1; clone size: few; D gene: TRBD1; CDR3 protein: CASSPATGANEQFF; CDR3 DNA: TGCGCCAGCAGCCCAGCGACAGGGGCGAATGAGCAGTTCTTC
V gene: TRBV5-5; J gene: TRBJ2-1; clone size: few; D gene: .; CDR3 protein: CASSLAIARSYNEQFF; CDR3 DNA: TGTGCCAGCAGCTTGGCAATCGCCCGCTCCTACAATGAGCAGTTCTTC
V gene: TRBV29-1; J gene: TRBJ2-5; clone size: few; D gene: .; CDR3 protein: CSVETGWETQYF; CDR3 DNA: TGCAGCGTTGAAACAGGGTGGGAGACCCAGTACTTC
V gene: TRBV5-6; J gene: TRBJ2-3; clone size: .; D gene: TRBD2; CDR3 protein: CASSSPGLAPDTQYF; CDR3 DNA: TGTGCCAGCAGCTCACCGGGACTAGCCCCAGATACGCAGTATTTT
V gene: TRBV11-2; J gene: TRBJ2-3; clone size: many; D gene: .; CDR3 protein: CASSGFEFPGTDTQYF; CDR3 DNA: TGTGCCAGCAGTGGCTTCGAGTTTCCCGGCACAGATACGCAGTATTTT
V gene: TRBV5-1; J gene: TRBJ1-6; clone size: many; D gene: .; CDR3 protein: CASSLQGSAYNSPLHF; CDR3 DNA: TGCGCCAGCAGCTTACAGGGTTCAGCCTATAATTCACCCCTCCACTTT
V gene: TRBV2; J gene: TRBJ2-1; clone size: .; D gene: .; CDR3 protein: CASSRQDPSSYNEQFF; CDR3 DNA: TGTGCCAGCAGCCGACAGGATCCTAGCTCCTACAATGAGCAGTTCTTC
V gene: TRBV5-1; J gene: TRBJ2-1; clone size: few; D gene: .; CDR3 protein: CASSSWGLEQFF; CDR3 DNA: TGCGCCAGCAGCAGTTGGGGGCTTGAGCAGTTCTTC
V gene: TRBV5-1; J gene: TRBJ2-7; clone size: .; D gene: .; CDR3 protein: CASSWNRDFGEQYF; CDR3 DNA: TGCGCCAGCAGCTGGAACCGGGACTTCGGCGAGCAGTACTTC
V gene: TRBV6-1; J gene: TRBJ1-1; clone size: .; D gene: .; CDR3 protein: CATNRGGSGTEAFF; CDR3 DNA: TGTGCCACCAACCGAGGGGGTTCGGGCACTGAAGCTTTCTTT
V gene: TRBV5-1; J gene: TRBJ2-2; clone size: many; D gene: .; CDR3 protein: CASSGLFYTGELFF; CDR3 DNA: TGCGCCAGCAGCGGGCTCTTTTACACCGGGGAGCTGTTTTTT
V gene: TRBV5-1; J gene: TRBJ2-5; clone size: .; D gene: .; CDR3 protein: CASTRGQIETQYF; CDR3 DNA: TGCGCCAGCACCCGGGGTCAGATAGAGACCCAGTACTTC
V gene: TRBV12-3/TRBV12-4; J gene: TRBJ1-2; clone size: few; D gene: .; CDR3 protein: CASSFSGDNGYTF; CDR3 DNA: TGTGCCAGCAGTTTTTCCGGGGACAACGGCTACACCTTC
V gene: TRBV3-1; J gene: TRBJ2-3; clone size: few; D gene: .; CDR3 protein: CASSYSGSTDTQYF; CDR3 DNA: TGTGCCAGCAGCTACTCCGGTAGCACAGATACGCAGTATTTT
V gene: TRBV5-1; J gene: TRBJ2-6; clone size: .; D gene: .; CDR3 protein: CASIRESGANVLTF; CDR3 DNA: TGCGCCAGCATACGAGAATCTGGGGCCAACGTCCTGACTTTC
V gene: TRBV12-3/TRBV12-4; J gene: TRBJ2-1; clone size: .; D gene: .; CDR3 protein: CASSGRRHNEQFF; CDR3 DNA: TGTGCCAGCAGTGGTAGAAGACACAATGAGCAGTTCTTC
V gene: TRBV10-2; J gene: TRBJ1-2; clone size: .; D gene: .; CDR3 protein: CASTSREGGYTF; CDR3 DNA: TGCGCCAGCACGTCTAGGGAGGGTGGCTACACCTTC
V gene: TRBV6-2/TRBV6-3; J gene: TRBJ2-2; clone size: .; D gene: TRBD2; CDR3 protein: CASSGLAGTWVGTGELFF; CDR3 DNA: TGTGCCAGCAGTGGACTAGCGGGAACCTGGGTAGGCACCGGGGAGCTGTTTTTT
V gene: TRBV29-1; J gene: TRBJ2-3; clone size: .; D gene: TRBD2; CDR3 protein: CSVEDRLAVSTDTQYF; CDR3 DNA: TGCAGCGTTGAAGACCGACTAGCGGTATCCACAGATACGCAGTATTTT